Sequencing of this T cell receptor (beta chain) was carried out in a study of T cell clonality in common variable immunodeficiency. Study conclusions and caveats: Common variable immunodeficiency TCR beta sequences reportedly had fewer deletions and N-nucleotide insertions. CVID subjects had higher TCRbeta clonality than healthy controls, most marked in about a third. Fewer TCRbeta clones were shared among CVID subjects than controls.

Clones were sequenced by immunoSEQ multiplex PCR, and TCRdb holds only the in-frame ones, with some missing. This table holds over 35,000 clones with no singletons; the top ten claim roughly 8.9%. This clone came up many times. Its antigen remains unknown. The read ends 3 residues early relative to the CDR3; the germline J gene fills the gap. V was clipped by 6 bases and J by 4 bases, with 15 bases between them. This CDR3 has 14 residues. Germline-derived CDR1 and CDR2 are DFQATT and SNEGSKA (reference sequence). Sequencing was done on a sample of peripheral blood mononuclear cells. The sequence came from a person between 18 and 75 years old in good health. The genes are TRBV20-1 and TRBJ1-4, with a possible D match to TRBD1 (6 bases). CDR3 in amino acids: CSATGGQFNEKLFF. The sequenced part of the CDR3 DNA is TGCAGTGCGACGGGGGGGCAGTTTAATGAAAAA.